This T cell receptor beta chain emerged from a study of T cells in Graves' hyperthyroidism and ophthalmopathy. Overall study: Blood from the periphery was taken at initial diagnosis, before any treatment. Points from the study as a whole: Among clonotypes expanded in thyroid above 0.001, most were also found in blood. Stable hyperthyroidism was told apart from ophthalmopathy by a model built on 13 V-J features.

This clonotype was detected ten times or more. Its antigen is not identified. This CDR3 contains 13 residues. CDR1 is WSHSY and CDR2 is SAAADI in the germline V gene. Trimming stripped 3 bases from V and 6 bases from J, with 12 bases between. The investigators amplified TCR beta CDR3 regions from RNA transcripts. The study used the HTBI primer set for a first-round RT-PCR of the TCR CDR3. TCRdb reprocessed the multiplex PCR reads via MiXCR and lists one record per CDR3 protein. The sample contains 400,000 or so distinct CDR3 sequences, roughly 15% of which appear only once. Sequenced: blood. This chain joins TRBV10-2 and TRBJ2-7, with a tentative D call TRBD1 (6 bases). The clonotype originates from a woman aged 55-75 years with Graves' ophthalmopathy. CDR3 nucleotides: TGCGCCAGCAGTGATTTAACAGGGCGCGAGCAGTACTTC. Residues: CASSDLTGREQYF.